This T cell receptor (beta chain) was observed in a study of PD-L1 blockade in urothelial cancer. At the level of the study: Atezolizumab 1,200 mg was given intravenously every 3 weeks, starting 2014.

The germline gives CDR1 SGHAT, CDR2 FQNNGV. V gave up 5 bases and J gave up 1 base; unmatched junction bases: 4. CDR3 length: 14 amino acids. Synthetic TCR analog templates were spiked into all PCRs individually. The method was immunoSEQ multiplex PCR; TCRdb's version includes in-frame clones alone and lacks a portion of them. This sample has about 43,000 clones, with about 83% found just once. In its sample, this clone was seen once. Time point denoted: peripheral blood 6 weeks after treatment start. The patients' disease, urothelial carcinoma, was locally advanced or metastatic. This sample comprised PBMCs, obtained around atezolizumab (anti-PD-L1) treatment. The source of this sequence is a man aged 55-75 years with urothelial cancer. The V and J genes are TRBV11-2 and TRBJ2-5, with 7 nucleotides matching TRBD1. The CDR3 sequence is CASSPGQLQETQYF. The CDR3 DNA sequence: TGTGCCAGCAGCCCGGGACAGCTCCAAGAGACCCAGTACTTC.